The entry below describes one TCR beta chain. Antigen unknown. Stable hyperthyroidism: no ophthalmopathy progression over 18 months of follow-up. This specimen comes from a study of T cells in Graves' hyperthyroidism and ophthalmopathy. General study findings and limits: A model of 13 V-J features distinguished ophthalmopathy from stable hyperthyroidism.

The CDR3 is made up of 13 amino acids. V was shortened by 7 bases and J by 5 bases, with 11 bases between the two germline ends. The germline V gene encodes CDR1 MGHDK and CDR2 SYGVNS. The TCR beta CDR3 regions underwent amplification using RNA transcripts as the source. First-round RT-PCR with HTBI primers amplified the TCR CDR3 region. TCRdb reprocessed the multiplex PCR reads with MiXCR, giving one entry per CDR3 protein. This sample carries 450,000 to 700,000 distinct CDR3 sequences, around 46% of them seen once, and the ten largest clones take 7.5% to 8.5%. J is TRBJ2-2 and V is TRBV25-1; weak D call: TRBD2 (5 bases). The TCR was taken from a woman in her late teens or twenties with Graves' hyperthyroidism. The specimen sequenced was peripheral blood or thyroid tissue (not recorded which). The CDR3 nucleotides read TGTGCCAGCATGGAGGTCGCTACCGGGGAGCTGTTTTTT. Its translation: CASMEVATGELFF.